The rows below give T cell receptor beta chains drawn from one sample of a study of early T cells in non-severe SARS-CoV-2 infection. MiXCR, applied by TCRdb to the 5' RACE reads, yields one record per CDR3 protein. The sample has more than 45,000 distinct CDR3 sequences, 12% seen once. The sample was whole blood. These receptors came from an adult who was a healthcare worker with PCR-confirmed SARS-CoV-2 infection or an uninfected control (not recorded which). Both conserved end residues are part of each CDR3. Fields, in order: V gene, clone size, D gene, J gene, CDR3 protein, CDR3 DNA. A D gene is named only where the DNA matches it firmly. Size tells how often a clone was seen (once, few, many) or the class of an expanded clone, and some rows leave it out.

TRBV5-1,many,.,TRBJ2-3,CASSSGTSTDTQYF,TGCGCCAGCAGCTCTGGGACCTCCACAGATACGCAGTATTTT
TRBV27,.,.,TRBJ2-1,CASSLLPLGDEQFF,TGTGCCAGCAGTCTCCTCCCCCTCGGGGATGAGCAGTTCTTC
TRBV6-1,few,TRBD1,TRBJ2-2,CASSPRRDRGRTGELFF,TGTGCCAGCAGTCCGCGCCGGGACAGGGGGCGGACCGGGGAGCTGTTTTTT
TRBV5-1,few,.,TRBJ1-1,CASSLKRGTEAFF,TGCGCCAGCAGCTTGAAAAGGGGCACTGAAGCTTTCTTT
TRBV9,few,.,TRBJ2-7,CASSVAAGNSYEQYF,TGTGCCAGCAGCGTAGCTGCCGGGAATTCCTACGAGCAGTACTTC
TRBV27,many,.,TRBJ2-6,CASSSHRDLRSGANVLTF,TGTGCCAGCAGTTCCCACAGGGACCTCCGCTCTGGGGCCAACGTCCTGACTTTC
TRBV28,.,.,TRBJ1-2,CASSSGTARVAGYTF,TGTGCCAGCAGTTCAGGGACCGCCAGGGTAGCTGGCTACACCTTC
TRBV20-1,few,TRBD1,TRBJ2-7,CSAQTSRTGDYEQYF,TGCAGTGCCCAAACATCGCGGACAGGCGATTACGAGCAGTACTTC
TRBV5-4,few,.,TRBJ2-5,CASSLEARQETQYF,TGTGCCAGCAGCTTGGAGGCCCGCCAAGAGACCCAGTACTTC
TRBV11-2,many,TRBD2,TRBJ2-3,CASSHLGLAGGLLTDTQYF,TGTGCCAGCAGCCATCTGGGACTAGCGGGAGGGCTTCTCACAGATACGCAGTATTTT
TRBV4-1,.,.,TRBJ2-1,CASSQGEQFF,TGCGCCAGCAGCCAAGGTGAGCAGTTCTTC
TRBV6-5,many,.,TRBJ2-1,CASSYSEGAGNNEQFF,TGTGCCAGCAGTTACTCGGAGGGGGCGGGAAACAATGAGCAGTTCTTC
TRBV3-1,.,.,TRBJ2-2,CASSQAPGLNTGELFF,TGTGCCAGCAGCCAAGCGCCGGGATTGAACACCGGGGAGCTGTTTTTT
TRBV24-1,few,TRBD1,TRBJ2-1,CATSDETTGTGAYNEQFF,TGTGCCACCAGTGATGAAACTACCGGGACAGGGGCCTACAATGAGCAGTTCTTC
TRBV6-1,.,.,TRBJ1-5,CASRGLSNQPQHF,TGTGCCAGCAGGGGGCTTAGCAATCAGCCCCAGCATTTT
TRBV30,many,.,TRBJ2-7,CAWSVQSDEQYF,TGTGCCTGGAGTGTACAGAGTGACGAGCAGTACTTC
TRBV5-6,many,.,TRBJ2-1,CASHLGTSYNEQFF,TGTGCCAGCCACCTAGGGACCTCCTACAATGAGCAGTTCTTC
TRBV12-3/TRBV12-4,many,.,TRBJ1-5,CASSKQGWQPQHF,TGTGCCAGCAGTAAACAGGGATGGCAGCCCCAGCATTTT
TRBV5-1,.,.,TRBJ1-5,CASSLQPGYDQPQHF,TGCGCCAGCAGCTTGCAACCTGGATATGATCAGCCCCAGCATTTT
TRBV30,few,.,TRBJ1-1,CAWTQGTEAFF,TGTGCCTGGACTCAGGGGACTGAAGCTTTCTTT
TRBV6-1,.,TRBD2,TRBJ2-1,CASSSIAGVGNEQFF,TGTGCCAGCAGTTCCATAGCGGGAGTCGGTAATGAGCAGTTCTTC
TRBV5-1,many,.,TRBJ2-1,CASSLDLVNNEQFF,TGCGCCAGCAGCTTGGATTTGGTAAACAATGAGCAGTTCTTC